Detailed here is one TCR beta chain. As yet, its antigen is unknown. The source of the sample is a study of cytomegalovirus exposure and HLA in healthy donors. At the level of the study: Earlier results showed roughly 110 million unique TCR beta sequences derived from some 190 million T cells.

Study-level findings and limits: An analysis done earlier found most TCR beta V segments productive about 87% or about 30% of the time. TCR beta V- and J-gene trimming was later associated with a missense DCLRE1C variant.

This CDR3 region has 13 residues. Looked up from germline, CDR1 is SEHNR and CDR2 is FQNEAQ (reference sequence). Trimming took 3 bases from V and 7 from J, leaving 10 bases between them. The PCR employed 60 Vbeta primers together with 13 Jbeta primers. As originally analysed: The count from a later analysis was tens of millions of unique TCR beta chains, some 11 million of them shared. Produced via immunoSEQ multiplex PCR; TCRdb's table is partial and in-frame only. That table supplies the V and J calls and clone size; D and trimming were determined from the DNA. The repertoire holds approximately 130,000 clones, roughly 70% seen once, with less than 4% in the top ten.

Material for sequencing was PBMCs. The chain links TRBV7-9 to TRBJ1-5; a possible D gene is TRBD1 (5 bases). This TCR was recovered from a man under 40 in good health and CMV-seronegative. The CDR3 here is CASSFGREQPQHF. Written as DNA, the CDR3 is TGTGCCAGCAGCTTTGGCAGGGAACAGCCCCAGCATTTT.